This TCR beta chain was profiled in a study of glioma-infiltrating T cells after dendritic cell vaccination. Stated time point: after dendritic cell vaccination, including at tumor progression/relapse. Germline trimming cut 2 bases from V and 7 bases from J; bases unmatched to any gene: 5. The germline CDR1 and CDR2 sequences are SQVTM and ANQGSEA. The CDR3 is 13 amino acids. TCRdb's table, derived via immunoSEQ multiplex PCR, lists solely in-frame clones and lacks some. The table shows 90,000 to 140,000 clones, with about 90% occurring only once. The sequences come from blood, collected after dendritic cell vaccination. This sequence was found in a human donor with glioblastoma. The rearrangement joins TRBV29-1 to TRBJ2-1, with TRBD1 identical over 7 bases. Here the CDR3 DNA reads TGCAGCGTTGAAACATACAGGGGTAATGAGCAGTTCTTC. Encoded protein: CSVETYRGNEQFF.